The source of this TCR beta chain is a study of CD8+ T cells in alopecia areata. Extracted from the samples, RNA was reverse transcribed into cDNA to serve as the sequencing template. The protocol was immunoSEQ multiplex PCR, while the TCRdb copy is restricted to in-frame clones and leaves out a portion. The data hold 150,000 or so clones, with 50% to 75% observed a single time. CDR3 size: 15 residues. Germline trimming cut 4 bases from V and 5 bases from J; bases unmatched to any gene: 5. Germline CDR1 and CDR2: GTSNPN and SVGIG (reference sequence). Noted treatment: oral pan-JAK inhibitor, 5-10 mg twice daily. A note on this clone: What it binds is unknown.

Study-wide results and caveats: Scalp clonality, along with expanded CD8+ clones among the top 100, was significantly decreased by tofacitinib.

The chain combines TRBV30 with TRBJ2-2; 12 bases map to TRBD2. Here the sequenced sample was CD4+ T cells sorted from blood, taken at approximately week 55, from a patient treated with tofacitinib. This clonotype was sampled from a human donor with alopecia areata. The CDR3 sequence: CAWNELAGGTGELFF. CDR3 nucleotides: TGTGCCTGGAATGAACTAGCGGGGGGAACCGGGGAGCTGTTTTTT. The variable domain in full, completed from reference TRBV30 and TRBJ2-2, reads SQTIHQWPATLVQPVGSPLSLECTVEGTSNPNLYWYRQAAGRGLQLLFYSVGIGQISSEVPQNLSASRPQDRQFILSSKKLLLSDSGFYLCAWNELAGGTGELFFGEGSRLTVL.